What follows describes a single T cell receptor beta chain. This clonotype was seen ten or more times. The target of this receptor is not known. No clone much larger than this one lies a single base away; base qualities are absent. The data derive from a study of identical twins (dated by TCRdb to between 2015 and 2016). Describing the broader study: To test whether fetal clonotypes persist, this study deep-sequenced TCR alpha and beta repertoires from monozygotic twins, from unrelated adults of various ages, and from cord blood. To rule out contamination, the twin experiments were replicated at different times with different library preparation protocols. Here is what the overall study found, with its caveats: Conclusions relied on cross-sectional statistical analysis, since the same donors could not be followed over many years. Fewer insertions were carried by abundant cord blood beta clonotypes, a similar but weaker trend appeared in young adult naive repertoires, and no such trend appeared in memory repertoires. Compared with coincidental sharing between unrelated individuals, out-of-frame TCR alpha sequences shared between twins showed an excess of sequences with low generation probability. A weaker excess of twin sharing was found in beta out-of-frame sequences because the signal-to-noise ratio was lowered by fewer shared sequences. Invariant T cells such as MAIT and iNKT could partly confound zero-insertion analyses, although diverse VJ usage argued against such confounding for most clonotypes. Out-of-frame TCR alpha sharing in monozygotic twins was systematically underestimated by recombination models, whereas sharing between unrelated individuals was in agreement with the recombination models.

The library was obtained by 5' RACE. For sequencing, an Illumina HiSeq 2000 was employed. A universal primer binding site was added through template switching, and the final cDNA carried a unique molecular identifier so that TCR cDNA molecules could be counted accurately. First-strand cDNA for TCR alpha and beta chains was synthesized from specific primers in the conserved constant-segment region. To control for contamination, every cDNA library carried two barcodes: a SMART-Mk sample barcode plus Illumina barcodes. TruSeq adapter sequences and Illumina sample barcodes were added in two successive PCR steps. TCR alpha and beta cDNA libraries were sequenced on the Illumina HiSeq platform with custom primers. Per the authors' processing: Unique molecular identifiers were extracted from raw reads with MiGEC, and CDR3 positions were determined with MiXCR. Recombination models were inferred per individual with the repgenHMM and IGoR tools using an EM algorithm. The tcR package in R was used for shared clonotype analysis, with sharing normalized by the product of cloneset sizes. To study raw recombination without the effects of thymic and clonal selection, out-of-frame nonproductive sequences were analyzed. The raw public data were reprocessed by TCRdb itself: fastp quality trimming at Q25, MiXCR clonotype calling, in-frame beta chains only. Each entry is one CDR3 protein sequence, shown with its most common DNA and genes. TCRdb's processing, not the study's, gives the V and J calls here. The table for this sample lists more than 1.5 million distinct CDR3 sequences; roughly a third of them were counted only once. The ten largest make up over 0.25% of the sample.

All donors were healthy Caucasians. V is reduced by 3 bases and J by 5 bases, leaving a spacing of 8 bases between them. The CDR3 contains 13 residues, cysteine and phenylalanine counted. This entry keeps only the CDR3 DNA: 39 bases, framed from base 1. Taken from the germline V gene, the CDR1 and CDR2 loops are ENHRY and SYGVKD. This clonotype originated in a newborn girl in good health. The sequence joins TRBV10-3 to TRBJ2-1, with no confident D gene call. Sequencing was performed on cord blood. CDR3 sequence: CAISDSLNNEQFF. In nucleotides, the sequence is TGTGCCATCAGTGACTCCCTAAACAATGAGCAGTTCTTC.